Below, 4 T cell receptor beta chains from the same sample are listed, as sequenced in a study of PD-1 blockade in classical Hodgkin lymphoma. The time point was: cycle 4 day 1 (C4D1), after less than 7 weeks of nivolumab. In every patient, relapse followed autologous stem cell transplantation, while exposure to brentuximab vedotin differed. From thawed PBMCs, magnetic negative selection was used to isolate the CD8+ T cells. Sequencing used immunoSEQ multiplex PCR; TCRdb keeps in-frame clones, though not all of them. The repertoire includes about 6,400 clones, approximately 76% of them detected once, and 10% to 15% sits in the top ten. The specimen comprised CD8+ T cells from blood, sampled before the fourth cycle of nivolumab. The receptors come from a human donor with classical Hodgkin lymphoma.

The table lists this clone with a few counts. In DNA form, the CDR3 reads TGTGCCAGCAGCTCAAACAGGGGAACAGGCCACGAGCAGTACTTC. Residues: CASSSNRGTGHEQYF. The V and J genes are TRBV7-2 and TRBJ2-7; 7 nucleotides agree with TRBD1. Trimming took 4 bases from V and 5 from J; bases not matched to a gene: 11. Germline CDR1 SGHTA, CDR2 FQGNSA. There are 15 residues in the CDR3. Complete variable domain (other parts from reference TRBV7-2 and TRBJ2-7): GAGVSQSPSNKVTEKGKDVELRCDPISGHTALYWYRQSLGQGLEFLIYFQGNSAPDKSGLPSDRFSAERTGGSVSTLTIQRTQQEDSAVYLCASSSNRGTGHEQYFGPGTRLTVT.

This clone was seen more than once but under ten times. In DNA form, the CDR3 reads TGCGCCAGCAGCTCCACGACTAGCGCCTACAATGAGCAGTTCTTC. Encoded protein: CASSSTTSAYNEQFF. This rearrangement joins TRBV5-1 to TRBJ2-1, with 8 bases lining up with TRBD2. The CDR3 is 15 amino acids. Germline V gene lookup returns CDR1 SGHRS and CDR2 YFSETQ. Losses at the gene ends were 3 bases for V and 2 bases for J; bases not matched to a gene: 4.

The chain recombines TRBV18 with TRBJ2-2, with 11 positions matching TRBD2. This CDR3 contains 16 residues. The germline CDR1 and CDR2 sequences are KGHSH and LQKENI. Trimming took 5 bases from V and 0 from J; bases not matched to a gene: 2. CDR3 in DNA: TGTGCCAGCTCATCTAGCGGGAGGCCGAACACCGGGGAGCTGTTTTTT. Translating it yields CASSSSGRPNTGELFF.

Only a few counts were recorded for this clone. A read error may produce the germline difference seen at one junction end. The sample holds other DNA sequences that translate to the same CDR3. This chain connects TRBV2 to TRBJ2-5; TRBD2 is a possible D gene (5 bases). Looked up from germline, CDR1 is SNHLY and CDR2 is FYNNEI. The CDR3 contains 12 residues. The CDR3 coding sequence is TGTGCCAGCAGGGAAGGGAGAGAGACCCAGTACTTC. Translating it yields CASREGRETQYF.